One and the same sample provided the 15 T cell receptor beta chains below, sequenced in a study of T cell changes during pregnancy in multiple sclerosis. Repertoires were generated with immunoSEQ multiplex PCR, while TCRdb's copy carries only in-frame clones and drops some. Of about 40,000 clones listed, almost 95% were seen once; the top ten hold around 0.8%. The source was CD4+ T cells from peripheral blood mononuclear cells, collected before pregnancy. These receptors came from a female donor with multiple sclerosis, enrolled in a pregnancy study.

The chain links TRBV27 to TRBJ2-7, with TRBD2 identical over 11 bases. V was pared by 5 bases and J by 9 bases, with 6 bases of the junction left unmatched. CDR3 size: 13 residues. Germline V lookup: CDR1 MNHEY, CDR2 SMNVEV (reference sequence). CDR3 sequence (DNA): TGTGCCAGCAGTCCCCCACTAGCGGGAGTGCAGTACTTC. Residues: CASSPPLAGVQYF.

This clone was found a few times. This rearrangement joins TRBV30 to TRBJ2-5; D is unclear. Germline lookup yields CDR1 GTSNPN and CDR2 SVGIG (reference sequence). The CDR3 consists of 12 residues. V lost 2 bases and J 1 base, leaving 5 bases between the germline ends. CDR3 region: CAWSSSQETQYF. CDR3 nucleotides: TGTGCCTGGAGTTCCAGCCAAGAGACCCAGTACTTC.

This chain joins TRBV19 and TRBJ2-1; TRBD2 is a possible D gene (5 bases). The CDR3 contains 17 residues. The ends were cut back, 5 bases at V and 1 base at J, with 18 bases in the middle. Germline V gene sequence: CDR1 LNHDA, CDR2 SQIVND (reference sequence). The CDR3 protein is CASSPGGPLPSYNEQFF. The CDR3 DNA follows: TGTGCCAGTAGTCCCGGAGGACCCCTGCCTTCCTACAATGAGCAGTTCTTC.

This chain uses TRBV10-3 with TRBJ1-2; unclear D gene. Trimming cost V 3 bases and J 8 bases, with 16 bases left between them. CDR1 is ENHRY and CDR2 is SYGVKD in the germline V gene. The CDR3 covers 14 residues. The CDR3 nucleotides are TGTGCCATCAGTGATCACGGAGGACGGGAGGGCTACACCTTC. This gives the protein CAISDHGGREGYTF.

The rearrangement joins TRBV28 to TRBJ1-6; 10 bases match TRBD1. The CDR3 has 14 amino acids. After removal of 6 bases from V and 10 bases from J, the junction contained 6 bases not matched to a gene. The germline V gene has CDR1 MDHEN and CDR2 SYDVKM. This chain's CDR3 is CASRLTGGGSPLHF. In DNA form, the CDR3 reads TGTGCCAGCAGGTTGACAGGGGGCGGATCACCCCTCCACTTT. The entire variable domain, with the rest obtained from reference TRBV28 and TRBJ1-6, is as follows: DVKVTQSSRYLVKRTGEKVFLECVQDMDHENMFWYRQDPGLGLRLIYFSYDVKMKEKGDIPEGYSVSREKKERFSLILESASTNQTSMYLCASRLTGGGSPLHFGNGTRLTVT.

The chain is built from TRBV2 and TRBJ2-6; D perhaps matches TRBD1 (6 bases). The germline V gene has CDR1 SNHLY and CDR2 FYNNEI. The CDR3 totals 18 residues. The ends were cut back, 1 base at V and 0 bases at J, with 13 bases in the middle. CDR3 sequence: CASSEEGGPSSGANVLTF. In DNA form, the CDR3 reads TGTGCCAGCAGTGAAGAAGGGGGTCCGAGCTCTGGGGCCAACGTCCTGACTTTC.

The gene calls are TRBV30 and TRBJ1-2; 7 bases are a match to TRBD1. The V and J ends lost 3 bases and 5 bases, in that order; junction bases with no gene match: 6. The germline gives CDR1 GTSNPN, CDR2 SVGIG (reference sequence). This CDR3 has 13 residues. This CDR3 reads CAWSAGGWYGYTF. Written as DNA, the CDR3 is TGTGCCTGGAGCGCAGGGGGGTGGTATGGCTACACCTTC.

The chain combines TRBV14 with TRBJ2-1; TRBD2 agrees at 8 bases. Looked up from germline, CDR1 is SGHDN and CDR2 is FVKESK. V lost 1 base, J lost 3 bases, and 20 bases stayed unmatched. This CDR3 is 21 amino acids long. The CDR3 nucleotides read TGTGCCAGCAGCCAAGTAAAATTAGGCGGGAGGTACCAACTGGACTACAATGAGCAGTTCTTC. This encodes CASSQVKLGGRYQLDYNEQFF.

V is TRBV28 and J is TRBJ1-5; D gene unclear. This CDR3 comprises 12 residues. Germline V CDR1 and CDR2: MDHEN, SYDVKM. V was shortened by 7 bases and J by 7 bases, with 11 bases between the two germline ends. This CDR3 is CASTRAGQPQHF. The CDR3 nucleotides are TGTGCCAGCACCCGGGCGGGGCAGCCCCAGCATTTT.

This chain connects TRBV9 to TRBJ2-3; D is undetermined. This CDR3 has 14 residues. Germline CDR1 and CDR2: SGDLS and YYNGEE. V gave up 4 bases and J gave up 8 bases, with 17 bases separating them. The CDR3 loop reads CASSPTIPAATQYF. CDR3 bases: TGTGCCAGCAGCCCAACAATACCGGCGGCTACGCAGTATTTT.

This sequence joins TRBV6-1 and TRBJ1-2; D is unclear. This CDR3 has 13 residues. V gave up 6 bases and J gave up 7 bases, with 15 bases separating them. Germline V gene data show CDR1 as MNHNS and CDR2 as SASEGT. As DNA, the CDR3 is TGTGCCAGCAGCGTGGACCCCGGAGGTGGCTACACCTTC. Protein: CASSVDPGGGYTF.

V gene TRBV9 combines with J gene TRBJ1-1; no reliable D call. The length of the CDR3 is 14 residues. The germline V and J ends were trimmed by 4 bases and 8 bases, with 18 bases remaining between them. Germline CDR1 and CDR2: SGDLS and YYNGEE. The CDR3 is CASSPQWSGSEAFF. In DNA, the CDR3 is TGTGCCAGCAGCCCTCAATGGTCCGGGTCAGAAGCTTTCTTT. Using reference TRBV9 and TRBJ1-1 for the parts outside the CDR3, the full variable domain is DSGVTQTPKHLITATGQRVTLRCSPRSGDLSVYWYQQSLDQGLQFLIQYYNGEERAKGNILERFSAQQFPDLHSELNLSSLELGDSALYFCASSPQWSGSEAFFGQGTRLTVV.

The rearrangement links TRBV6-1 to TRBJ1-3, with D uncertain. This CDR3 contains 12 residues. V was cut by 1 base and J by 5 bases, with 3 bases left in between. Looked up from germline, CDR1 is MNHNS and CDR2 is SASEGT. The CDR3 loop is CASSEDRNTIYF. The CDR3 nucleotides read TGTGCCAGCAGTGAAGATAGAAACACCATATATTTT.

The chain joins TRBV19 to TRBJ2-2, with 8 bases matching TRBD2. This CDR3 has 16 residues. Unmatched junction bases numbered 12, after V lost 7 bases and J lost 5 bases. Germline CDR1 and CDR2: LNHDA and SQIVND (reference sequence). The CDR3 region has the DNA TGTGCCAGTAAAAAGGGCGGGAGGACCGGTACCGGGGAGCTGTTTTTT. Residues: CASKKGGRTGTGELFF.

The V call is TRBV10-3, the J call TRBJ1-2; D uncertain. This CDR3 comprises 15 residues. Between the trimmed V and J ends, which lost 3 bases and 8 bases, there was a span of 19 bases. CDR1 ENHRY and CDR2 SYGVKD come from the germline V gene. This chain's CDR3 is CAISERWTVEQGYTF. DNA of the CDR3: TGTGCCATCAGTGAAAGGTGGACTGTAGAGCAGGGCTACACCTTC.